Sequencing of this T cell receptor beta chain was carried out in a study of blood T cell repertoires in COVID-19 (dated by TCRdb to about 2020). For context, the study as a whole: The collaborator samples originated in the United States, Italy and Spain and spanned the acute and convalescent phases of COVID-19. The prospective study material was composed of cDNA or gDNA derived from T cells, B-cell-depleted T cells, or PBMCs. The dataset comprised deeply sampled blood TCRbeta repertoires from subjects exposed to, actively infected with, or recovered from COVID-19. The repertoires were made available in a free public database intended to serve as a resource for research on the immune response to SARS-CoV-2. The samples were drawn from two sources: the first 160 participants of the ongoing ImmuneRACE study, and 950 to 1,500 subjects contributed by 6 global collaborators. A de-identified subject ID, COVID-19 status, age in years and sex were almost always included in the sample metadata. Where available, HLA class I and class II types were obtained from metadata supplied by the sample provider rather than from assay-based typing.

V lost 1 base and J lost 6 bases, and the count of bases not matched to a germline gene is 4. Measured from the cysteine to the phenylalanine, the CDR3 is 17 residues long. Only CDR3 DNA is held: 51 bases, read in frame from base 1. The CDR1 and CDR2 encoded by the germline V gene are MGHRA and YSYEKL. As to this clone: Its specific antigen is unknown. Nothing much larger sits one base from this clone, and base qualities are not available.

Each collaborating institution followed its own protocols to collect whole blood in K2EDTA tubes. For TCRbeta analysis, collaborator samples were shipped as frozen whole blood, as isolated PBMCs, or as DNA extracted from either sample type. TCRbeta CDR3 regions were amplified from genomic DNA by means of the immunoSEQ Assay, a bias-controlled multiplex PCR. The paper's data handling went like this. The number of nucleated cells in each sample was estimated from the amplification of reference gene primers within the assay. To quantify the absolute abundance of each unique TCRbeta CDR3 rearrangement, sequence reads were collapsed and filtered. For each sample, productive Simpson clonality was calculated by taking the square root of Simpson's diversity index across productive rearrangements. Not all clones reach the TCRdb copy of this immuneACCESS table, which keeps in-frame sequences only. Checked studies attribute under half of the gap to unresolved V genes and leave the rest unexplained. From that table come the V and J calls and clone size; the DNA was used to work out D and trimming. The table for this sample lists about 170,000 clones; 87% of them were counted only once. 1.5% to 2% of the sample is in the top ten clones.

Points the paper makes about the study in general: How much clinical and demographic metadata was included differed by source and by participant, and the metadata was provided uncurated.

Material: peripheral blood. The clonotype originates from a woman in her 50s with acute or convalescent COVID-19. This receptor chain uses TRBV4-1 and TRBJ2-2, with 14 bases aligning to TRBD2. The DNA reads TGCGCCAGCAGCCAAGTGTCGGGACTAGCGGGAGCCGGGGAGCTGTTTTTT. Translated, this is CASSQVSGLAGAGELFF.